One sample yielded the 13 T cell receptor beta chains listed below, sequenced in a study of blood T cells in healthy people across ages. Next came a second PCR, run for about 7 to 12 cycles, which used a sample-barcoded 5' primer along with a J-beta primer mix. Using its own MiXCR run on the 5' RACE reads, TCRdb lists one record per CDR3 protein. The sample lists over 300,000 distinct CDR3 sequences, 45% to 60% seen once, with around 50% in the top ten. Material for sequencing was blood. These receptors all come from a man in his sixties in good health.

The rearrangement uses TRBV5-1 and TRBJ2-5, with 13 nucleotides matching TRBD2. Germline V CDR1 and CDR2: SGHRS, YFSETQ. The length of the CDR3 is 16 residues. Trimming took 3 bases from V and 4 from J; bases not matched to a gene: 6. As DNA, the CDR3 is TGCGCCAGCAGCTACCGACTAGCGGGGGGCCTAGAGACCCAGTACTTC. Translated, it gives CASSYRLAGGLETQYF.

This clonotype has ten or more counts. The chain combines TRBV20-1 with TRBJ2-1; 7 nucleotides line up with TRBD2. CDR1 and CDR2 from the germline V gene are DFQATT and SNEGSKA (reference sequence). The CDR3 loop spans 14 amino acids. V lost 2 bases, J lost 7 bases, and 8 bases stayed unmatched. DNA of the CDR3: TGCAGTGCTAGAAAGGGGCTAGCGGCTAATGAGCAGTTCTTC. As protein: CSARKGLAANEQFF.

V usage is TRBV7-2 and J usage is TRBJ2-3, with TRBD2 as a possible D gene (6 bases). With 5 bases removed from V and 5 bases from J, the gap between germline ends came to 14 bases. This CDR3 has 14 residues. The V gene's germline CDR1 is SGHTA and CDR2 FQGNSA. The CDR3 here is CASSPRLGRDTQYF. As DNA, the CDR3 is TGTGCCAGCAGCCCCCGGCTCGGGAGAGATACGCAGTATTTT.

The genes are TRBV2 and TRBJ2-4, with 7 bases that match TRBD2. V was pared by 5 bases and J by 4 bases, with 5 bases of the junction left unmatched. The CDR3 has 14 residues. The germline CDR1 and CDR2 sequences are SNHLY and FYNNEI. As DNA, the CDR3 is TGTGCCAGCAGTCCCCGGGACTATAAAAACATTCAGTACTTC. This codes for CASSPRDYKNIQYF.

This chain connects TRBV4-3 to TRBJ2-1; unclear D gene. The DNA end lines up better with TRBJ2-7; the J call may be wrong. The germline gives CDR1 LGHNA, CDR2 YSLEER. This CDR3 spans 15 amino acids. The CDR3 region has the DNA TGCGCCAGCAGCCCAGAAGTAAGCTCCTACAATGAGCAGTACTTC. As protein: CASSPEVSSYNEQYF.

This clonotype has only a few counts. The gene calls are TRBV12-5 and TRBJ1-2; TRBD1 agrees at 9 bases. V was pared by 6 bases and J by 7 bases, with 9 bases of the junction left unmatched. The length of the CDR3 is 14 residues. Germline V gene sequence: CDR1 LGHNT, CDR2 FRNRAP. CDR3 sequence reads: CASGEDRGVFGYTF. Written as DNA, the CDR3 is TGTGCTAGTGGAGAGGACAGGGGTGTCTTTGGCTACACCTTC.

V gene TRBV27 combines with J gene TRBJ2-3, with 7 nucleotides matching TRBD1. Trimming at V came to 6 bases and at J to 2 bases, leaving 8 bases not matched to a gene. The CDR3 loop spans 15 amino acids. Germline V gene data show CDR1 as MNHEY and CDR2 as SMNVEV (reference sequence). The CDR3 protein is CASSPGQAATDTQYF. The CDR3 DNA is TGTGCCAGCAGCCCCGGACAGGCGGCCACAGATACGCAGTATTTT.

This chain connects TRBV2 to TRBJ2-1; TRBD2 matches 8 bases. Germline loops: CDR1 SNHLY, CDR2 FYNNEI. V shed 11 bases and J 7 bases; nucleotides not matched to a gene: 13. CDR3 length: 14 amino acids. DNA for the CDR3: TGTGCCGGCATCCGGAGCGGGAGTAGGAATGAGCAGTTCTTC. As protein: CAGIRSGSRNEQFF.

This chain joins TRBV5-1 and TRBJ2-5, with no clear D. From germline, CDR1 is SGHRS and CDR2 YFSETQ. The CDR3 contains 15 residues. The V end lost 3 bases, the J end lost 2 bases, and 14 bases lay between the germline ends. CDR3 sequence reads: CASSSRPETQETQYF. DNA of the CDR3: TGCGCCAGCAGCTCCCGGCCTGAAACGCAAGAGACCCAGTACTTC.

This clonotype has just one count. The chain carries TRBV4-3 and TRBJ2-3, with unresolved D. CDR1 and CDR2 (germline): LGHNA, YSLEER. CDR3 length: 13 amino acids. Trimming removed 0 bases from V and 4 bases from J, with 5 bases in between. In DNA, the CDR3 is TGCGCCAGCAGCCAAGATTGGGCAGATACGCAGTATTTT. Amino acids: CASSQDWADTQYF.

This clonotype appeared many times. This chain joins TRBV3-1 and TRBJ1-2; TRBD1 agrees at 9 bases. CDR1 and CDR2 from the germline V gene are LGHDT and YNNKEL (reference sequence). This CDR3 comprises 15 residues. The trim removed 4 bases at V and 3 bases at J, leaving 6 bases unmatched. This chain's CDR3 is CASSPTGQGHYGYTF. The CDR3 DNA sequence: TGTGCCAGCAGCCCAACCGGACAGGGGCACTATGGCTACACCTTC.

This sequence joins TRBV2 and TRBJ1-2; maybe TRBD1 (5 bases). The V and J ends lost 0 bases and 4 bases respectively, with 12 bases between them. This CDR3 region has 15 residues. From germline, CDR1 is SNHLY and CDR2 FYNNEI. The CDR3 nucleotides are TGTGCCAGCAGTGAAGCCCGGGGGTTCGGCTATGGCTACACCTTC. Translation gives CASSEARGFGYGYTF.

The V call is TRBV7-2, the J call TRBJ2-5; 7 nucleotides line up with TRBD1. Near its end, the DNA agrees better with TRBJ2-7, so the J call may be wrong. Germline CDR1 is SGHTA and CDR2 is FQGNSA. The CDR3 consists of 14 residues. The CDR3: CASSPGQSVNEQYF. Written as DNA, the CDR3 is TGTGCCAGCAGCCCGGGACAGTCGGTCAACGAGCAGTACTTC.